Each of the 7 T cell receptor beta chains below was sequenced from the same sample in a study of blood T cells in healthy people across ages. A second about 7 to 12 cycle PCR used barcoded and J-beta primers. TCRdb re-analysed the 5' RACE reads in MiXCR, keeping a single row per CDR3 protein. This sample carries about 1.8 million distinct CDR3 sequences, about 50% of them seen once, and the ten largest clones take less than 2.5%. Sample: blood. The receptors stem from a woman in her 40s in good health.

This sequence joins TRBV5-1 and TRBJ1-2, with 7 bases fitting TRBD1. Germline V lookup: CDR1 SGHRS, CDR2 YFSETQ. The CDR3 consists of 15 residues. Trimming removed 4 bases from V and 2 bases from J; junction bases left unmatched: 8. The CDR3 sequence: CASSLDGQANYGYTF. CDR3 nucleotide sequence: TGCGCCAGCAGCCTAGATGGACAGGCCAACTATGGCTACACCTTC. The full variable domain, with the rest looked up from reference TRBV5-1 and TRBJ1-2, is KAGVTQTPRYLIKTRGQQVTLSCSPISGHRSVSWYQQTPGQGLQFLFEYFSETQRNKGNFPGRFSGRQFSNSRSEMNVSTLELGDSALYLCASSLDGQANYGYTFGSGTRLTVV.

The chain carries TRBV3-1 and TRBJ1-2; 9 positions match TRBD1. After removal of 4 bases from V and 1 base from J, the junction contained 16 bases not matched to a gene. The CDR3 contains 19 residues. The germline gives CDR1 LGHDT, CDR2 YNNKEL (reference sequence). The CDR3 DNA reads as TGTGCCAGCAGCCCCAAGAGGGGACAGGGTGGCGCAGATAACTATGGCTACACCTTC. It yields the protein CASSPKRGQGGADNYGYTF.

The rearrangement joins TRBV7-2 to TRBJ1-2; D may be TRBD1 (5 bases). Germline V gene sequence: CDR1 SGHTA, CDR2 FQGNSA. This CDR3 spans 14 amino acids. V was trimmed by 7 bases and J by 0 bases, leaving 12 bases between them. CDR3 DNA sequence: TGTGCCAGCACCCAGGGTCCTCCTAACTATGGCTACACCTTC. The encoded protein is CASTQGPPNYGYTF.

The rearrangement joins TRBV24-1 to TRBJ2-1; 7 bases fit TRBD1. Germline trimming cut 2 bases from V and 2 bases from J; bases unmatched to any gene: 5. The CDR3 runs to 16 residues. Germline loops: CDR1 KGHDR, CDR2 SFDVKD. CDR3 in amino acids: CATSDSGTETYNEQFF. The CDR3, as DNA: TGTGCCACCAGTGATTCCGGGACAGAGACCTACAATGAGCAGTTCTTC.

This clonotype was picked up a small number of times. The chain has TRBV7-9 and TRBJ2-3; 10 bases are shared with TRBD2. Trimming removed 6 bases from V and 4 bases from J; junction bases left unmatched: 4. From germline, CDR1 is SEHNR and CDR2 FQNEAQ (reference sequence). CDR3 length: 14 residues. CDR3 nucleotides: TGTGCCAGCAGGCCGGGACTAGCGTCAGATACGCAGTATTTT. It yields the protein CASRPGLASDTQYF.

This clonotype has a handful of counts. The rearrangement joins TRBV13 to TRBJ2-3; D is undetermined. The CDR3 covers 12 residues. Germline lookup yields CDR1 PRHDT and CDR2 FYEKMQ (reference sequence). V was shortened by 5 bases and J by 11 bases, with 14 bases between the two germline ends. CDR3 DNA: TGTGCCAGCAGCCCAGACCCAGCAGGGCAGTATTTT. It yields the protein CASSPDPAGQYF.

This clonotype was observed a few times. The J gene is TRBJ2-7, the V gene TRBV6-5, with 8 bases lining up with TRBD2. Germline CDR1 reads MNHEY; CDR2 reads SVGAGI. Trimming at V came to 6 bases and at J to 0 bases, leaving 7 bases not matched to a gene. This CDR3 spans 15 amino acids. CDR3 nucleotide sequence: TGTGCCAGCAGGCAACTAGCGGATAGCTCCTACGAGCAGTACTTC. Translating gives CASRQLADSSYEQYF.